This entry features one T cell receptor (beta chain) sequence. This receptor's antigen is unknown. Qualities for individual bases were not recorded, and no much larger clone is one base off. V loses 2 bases at its end and J loses 3 bases; junction bases beyond the gene matches: 11. From the cysteine up to the phenylalanine, the CDR3 has a length of 19 residues. The read is trimmed to its CDR3 DNA, 57 bases read in frame from base 1. According to the germline V gene, CDR1 reads SNHLY and CDR2 reads FYNNEI. The library was produced with the immunoSEQ multiplex PCR assay. In its TCRdb copy, this immuneACCESS table keeps in-frame sequences only and misses some clones. Where compared with another copy, unresolved V genes explain less than half of these, and the others have no known cause. The sample data list tens of thousands of clones, and approximately 86% of these were observed just once. The top ten clones comprise 2% to 2.5% of the sample.

The entry originates in a study of radiotherapy plus CTLA-4 blockade in lung cancer (dated by TCRdb to about 2018). Context from the whole study: Among the enrolled patients, about 19% had an objective response, and less than 40% reached disease control.

The study evaluated CTLA-4 blockade (ipilimumab) given together with focal radiation therapy in patients who had chemo-refractory metastatic non-small-cell lung cancer. What the research found in general, with its limitations: After treatment with radiotherapy and ipilimumab, TCR clones that originated in tumors expanded in peripheral blood. Early dynamic changes in blood T cell clones, together with increased serum interferon-beta after radiation, were reported as the strongest predictors of response.

The rearrangement combines TRBV2 with TRBJ2-1, and TRBD2 aligns with 12 junction nucleotides. The clonotype comes from a human donor with non-small cell lung cancer who had a partial response to radiotherapy plus ipilimumab. Sequencing was performed on peripheral blood, taken from a patient treated with radiotherapy plus ipilimumab. The CDR3 sequence is CASSEWGGLAGSVYNEQFF. The sequenced DNA: TGTGCCAGCAGTGAATGGGGGGGACTAGCGGGCTCAGTCTACAATGAGCAGTTCTTC.